One sample yielded the 17 T cell receptor beta chains listed below, sequenced in a study of T cell responses to AZD1222 COVID-19 vaccine. Repertoires were generated with immunoSEQ multiplex PCR, while TCRdb's copy carries only in-frame clones and drops some. The profile shows 140,000 or so clones, about 89% of them singletons. The specimen comprised peripheral blood, sampled 28 days after the second dose of the MenACWY control vaccine. The receptors come from an adult who received the MenACWY meningococcal vaccine as a control.

The V gene is TRBV19, the J gene TRBJ1-2; 7 bases match TRBD1. The ends lost 7 bases at V and 6 bases at J; junction bases unmatched: 8. CDR3 length: 13 amino acids. Per the germline V gene, CDR1 is LNHDA and CDR2 is SQIVND (reference sequence). The CDR3 DNA reads as TGTGCCAGTAATGACCAGGGGGTCCATGGCTACACCTTC. Amino acids: CASNDQGVHGYTF.

This clone appeared once. The chain joins TRBV28 to TRBJ1-5; no reliable D call. The V end lost 2 bases, the J end lost 3 bases, and 5 bases lay between the germline ends. The germline CDR1 and CDR2 sequences are MDHEN and SYDVKM. This CDR3 is 13 amino acids long. The CDR3 loop is CASSLVNNQPQHF. The CDR3 DNA sequence: TGTGCCAGCAGTTTAGTCAACAATCAGCCCCAGCATTTT.

J is TRBJ2-3 and V is TRBV29-1, with 7 bases fitting TRBD1. Germline lookup yields CDR1 SQVTM and CDR2 ANQGSEA. The V gene end was trimmed by 5 bases and the J gene end by 6 bases; junction bases not matched to a gene: 5. This CDR3 contains 12 residues. Here the CDR3 DNA reads TGCAGCGTTATTGAACAGGGGGATACGCAGTATTTT. This translates into CSVIEQGDTQYF.

The chain carries TRBV6-5 and TRBJ1-1, with 7 bases matching TRBD1. V was clipped by 5 bases and J by 7 bases; unmatched bases: 1. Germline V gene lookup returns CDR1 MNHEY and CDR2 SVGAGI. CDR3 length equals 11 residues. Here the CDR3 DNA reads TGTGCCAGCAGTCGGGACAGTGAAGCTTTCTTT. This sequence encodes CASSRDSEAFF.

This sequence joins TRBV7-2 and TRBJ1-6; D is undetermined. V lost 5 bases to trimming and J lost 7 bases, with 12 bases between them. In germline, CDR1 is SGHTA, CDR2 FQGNSA. The CDR3 contains 14 residues. CDR3 DNA: TGTGCCAGCAGCCAGCGGGCCCAGAATTCACCCCTCCACTTT. It specifies CASSQRAQNSPLHF.

The chain has TRBV19 and TRBJ1-5, with D tentatively TRBD1 (5 bases). V was shortened by 6 bases and J by 4 bases, with 10 bases between the two germline ends. This CDR3 comprises 13 residues. Germline-derived CDR1 and CDR2 are LNHDA and SQIVND (reference sequence). The CDR3 region has the DNA TGTGCCAGTAGCCTGAAGGGGAATCAGCCCCAGCATTTT. This sequence encodes CASSLKGNQPQHF.

The rearrangement links TRBV19 to TRBJ2-1; 10 bases agree with TRBD1. Germline lookup yields CDR1 LNHDA and CDR2 SQIVND (reference sequence). CDR3 length: 19 amino acids. V was clipped by 4 bases and J by 0 bases; unmatched bases: 12. CDR3 protein: CASSTRDRGRLNSYNEQFF. The CDR3 region has the DNA TGTGCCAGTAGTACCCGGGACAGGGGACGTTTGAACTCCTACAATGAGCAGTTCTTC.

The rearrangement uses TRBV12-3 or TRBV12-4 and TRBJ1-1; 8 positions match TRBD1. The CDR3 length is 13 residues. The junction had 6 bases not matched to a gene; V was cut back by 6 bases and J by 6 bases. As DNA, the CDR3 is TGTGCCAGCAGGCATCAGGGGGCCTCTGAAGCTTTCTTT. Its translation is CASRHQGASEAFF.

The chain joins TRBV19 to TRBJ1-1; a weak D match, TRBD1 (5 bases). Germline V lookup: CDR1 LNHDA, CDR2 SQIVND (reference sequence). The V and J ends lost 3 bases and 2 bases respectively, with 10 bases between them. This CDR3 contains 14 residues. The CDR3, as DNA: TGTGCCAGTAGTATGGGGCAGTTTAACACTGAAGCTTTCTTT. Protein sequence: CASSMGQFNTEAFF.

The V and J genes are TRBV9 and TRBJ1-6, with TRBD1 identical over 9 bases. Germline CDR1 and CDR2: SGDLS and YYNGEE. The CDR3 contains 15 residues. After removal of 1 base from V and 8 bases from J, the junction contained 4 bases not matched to a gene. For the CDR3, the DNA is TGTGCCAGCAGCGTAAGGGGGGACAGGGATTCACCCCTCCACTTT. Its protein product is CASSVRGDRDSPLHF. Looking up the rest from reference TRBV9 and TRBJ1-6 gives the full variable domain: DSGVTQTPKHLITATGQRVTLRCSPRSGDLSVYWYQQSLDQGLQFLIQYYNGEERAKGNILERFSAQQFPDLHSELNLSSLELGDSALYFCASSVRGDRDSPLHFGNGTRLTVT.

This sequence joins TRBV7-2 and TRBJ1-4; D is undetermined. V lost 3 bases and J 8 bases, leaving 13 bases between the germline ends. The CDR3 is made up of 14 amino acids. Germline values: CDR1 SGHTA, CDR2 FQGNSA. For the CDR3, the DNA is TGTGCCAGCAGCTTTCTTTCCTCGGAGGAAAAACTGTTTTTT. It translates to CASSFLSSEEKLFF.

V is TRBV28 and J is TRBJ2-1, with D hard to call. Germline V gene lookup returns CDR1 MDHEN and CDR2 SYDVKM. The germline V and J ends were trimmed by 3 bases and 8 bases, with 8 bases remaining between them. The CDR3 has 12 amino acids. CDR3 protein: CASSFSLDEQFF. CDR3 coding DNA: TGTGCCAGCAGTTTCTCCCTGGATGAGCAGTTCTTC.

The rearrangement uses TRBV5-1 and TRBJ2-7; 9 nucleotides agree with TRBD1. Losses at the gene ends were 0 bases for V and 0 bases for J; bases not matched to a gene: 1. The CDR3 totals 15 residues. Germline lookup yields CDR1 SGHRS and CDR2 YFSETQ. The CDR3 coding sequence is TGCGCCAGCAGCTTGGAGGGACAGGGCTCCTACGAGCAGTACTTC. It codes for CASSLEGQGSYEQYF.

Note on this clone: This sample also contains other DNA sequences that code for the same CDR3. The chain carries TRBV6-5 and TRBJ1-1; 9 bases align to TRBD1. The germline gives CDR1 MNHEY, CDR2 SVGAGI. J lost 1 base, V lost 8 bases, and 5 bases had no gene match. This CDR3 is built from 14 residues. The CDR3 DNA reads as TGTGCCAGCCGCGGGACAGGGACGAACACTGAAGCTTTCTTT. Translated: CASRGTGTNTEAFF.

CDR3 region: CASREDSSNQPQHF. The CDR3 DNA sequence: TGTGCCAGCAGAGAGGACAGTAGCAATCAGCCCCAGCATTTT. The chain recombines TRBV2 with TRBJ1-5; TRBD1 might be the D (6 bases). The CDR3 sequence is 14 residues long. Germline assignment: CDR1 SNHLY and CDR2 FYNNEI. V shed 6 bases and J shed 0 bases, with 9 bases lying between them.

The rearrangement links TRBV19 to TRBJ1-2; 7 bases are a match to TRBD1. CDR1 is LNHDA, CDR2 SQIVND, per germline (reference sequence). CDR3 length equals 14 residues. With V trimmed by 4 bases and J by 0 bases, 2 bases remained unmatched. CDR3 residues: CASSSGTANYGYTF. CDR3 nucleotides: TGTGCCAGTAGTAGCGGGACAGCTAACTATGGCTACACCTTC.

This chain joins TRBV7-2 and TRBJ2-2; either TRBD1 or TRBD2 may supply D (5 bases each). This CDR3 comprises 14 residues. The germline V gene encodes CDR1 SGHTA and CDR2 FQGNSA. V lost 2 bases, J lost 7 bases, and 11 bases lay in between. CDR3 amino acids: CASSLFRAGGELFF. CDR3 DNA: TGTGCCAGCAGCTTATTCAGGGCGGGCGGGGAGCTGTTTTTT.